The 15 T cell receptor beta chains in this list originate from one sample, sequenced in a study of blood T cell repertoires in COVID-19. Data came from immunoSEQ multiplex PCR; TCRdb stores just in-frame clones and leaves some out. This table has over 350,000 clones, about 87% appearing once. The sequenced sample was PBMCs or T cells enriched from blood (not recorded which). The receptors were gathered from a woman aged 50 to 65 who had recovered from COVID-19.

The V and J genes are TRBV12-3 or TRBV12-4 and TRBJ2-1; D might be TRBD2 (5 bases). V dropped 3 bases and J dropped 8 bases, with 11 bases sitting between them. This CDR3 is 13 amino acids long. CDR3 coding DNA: TGTGCCAGCAGTTTGGACTTCCTTCATGAGCAGTTCTTC. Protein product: CASSLDFLHEQFF.

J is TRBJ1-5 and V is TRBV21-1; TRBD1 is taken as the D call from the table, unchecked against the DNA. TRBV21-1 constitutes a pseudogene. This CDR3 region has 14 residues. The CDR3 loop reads CASSKAGGNQPQHF. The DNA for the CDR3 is TGTGCCAGCAGCAAAGCAGGGGGCAATCAGCCCCAGCATTTT.

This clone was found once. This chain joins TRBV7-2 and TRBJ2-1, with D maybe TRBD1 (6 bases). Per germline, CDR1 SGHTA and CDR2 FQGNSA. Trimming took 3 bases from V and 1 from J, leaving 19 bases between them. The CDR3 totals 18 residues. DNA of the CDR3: TGTGCCAGCAGCTTTGGGAGATCCGGGACACAGTCCTACAATGAGCAGTTCTTC. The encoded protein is CASSFGRSGTQSYNEQFF. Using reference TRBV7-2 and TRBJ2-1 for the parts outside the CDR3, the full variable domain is GAGVSQSPSNKVTEKGKDVELRCDPISGHTALYWYRQSLGQGLEFLIYFQGNSAPDKSGLPSDRFSAERTGGSVSTLTIQRTQQEDSAVYLCASSFGRSGTQSYNEQFFGPGTRLTVL.

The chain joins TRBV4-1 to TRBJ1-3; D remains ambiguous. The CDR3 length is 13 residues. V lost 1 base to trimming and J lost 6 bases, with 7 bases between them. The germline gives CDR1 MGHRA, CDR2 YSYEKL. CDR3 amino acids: CASSQARENTIYF. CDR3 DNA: TGCGCCAGCAGCCAAGCACGGGAAAACACCATATATTTT.

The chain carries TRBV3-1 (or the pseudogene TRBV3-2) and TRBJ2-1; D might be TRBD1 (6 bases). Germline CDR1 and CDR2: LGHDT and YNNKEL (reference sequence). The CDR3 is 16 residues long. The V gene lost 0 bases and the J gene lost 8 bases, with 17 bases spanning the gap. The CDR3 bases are TGTGCCAGCAGCCAAGATCCGGGACATAAAGGAGATGAGCAGTTCTTC. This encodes CASSQDPGHKGDEQFF.

Here the CDR3 DNA reads TGTGCCAGCAGCCAGGTCGGGGGAAACACCGGGGAGCTGTTTTTT. Its protein product is CASSQVGGNTGELFF. The J gene is TRBJ2-2, the V gene TRBV3-1 (or the pseudogene TRBV3-2), with a weak D call TRBD2 (6 bases). V lost 3 bases and J lost 2, with 10 bases in between. Germline V lookup: CDR1 LGHDT, CDR2 YNNKEL (reference sequence). The CDR3 covers 15 residues.

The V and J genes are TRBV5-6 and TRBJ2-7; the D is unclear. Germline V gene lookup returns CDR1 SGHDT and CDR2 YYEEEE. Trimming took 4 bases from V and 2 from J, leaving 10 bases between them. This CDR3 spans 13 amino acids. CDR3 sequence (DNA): TGTGCCAGCAGCATCCAGATGGCCTACGAGCAGTACTTC. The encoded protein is CASSIQMAYEQYF. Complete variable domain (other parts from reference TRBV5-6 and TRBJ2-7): DAGVTQSPTHLIKTRGQQVTLRCSPKSGHDTVSWYQQALGQGPQFIFQYYEEEERQRGNFPDRFSGHQFPNYSSELNVNALLLGDSALYLCASSIQMAYEQYFGPGTRLTVT.

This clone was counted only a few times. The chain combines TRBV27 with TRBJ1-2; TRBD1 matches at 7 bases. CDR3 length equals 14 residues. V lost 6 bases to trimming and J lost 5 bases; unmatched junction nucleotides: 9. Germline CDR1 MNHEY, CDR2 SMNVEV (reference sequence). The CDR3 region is CASRRTGVGYGYTF. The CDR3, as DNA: TGTGCCAGCAGACGAACAGGGGTTGGGTATGGCTACACCTTC.

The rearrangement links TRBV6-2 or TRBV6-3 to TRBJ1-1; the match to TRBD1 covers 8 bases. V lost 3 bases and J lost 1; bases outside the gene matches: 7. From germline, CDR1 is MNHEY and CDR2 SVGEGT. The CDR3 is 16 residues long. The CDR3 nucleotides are TGTGCCAGCAGTTATGGGGGACAGGCGAAGAACACTGAAGCTTTCTTT. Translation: CASSYGGQAKNTEAFF.

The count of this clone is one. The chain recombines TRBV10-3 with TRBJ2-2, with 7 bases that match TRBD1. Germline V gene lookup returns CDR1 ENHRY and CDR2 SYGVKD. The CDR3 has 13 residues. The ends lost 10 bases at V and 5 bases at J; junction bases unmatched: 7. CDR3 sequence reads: CATRTGGTGELFF. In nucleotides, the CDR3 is TGTGCCACCAGGACAGGCGGAACCGGGGAGCTGTTTTTT.

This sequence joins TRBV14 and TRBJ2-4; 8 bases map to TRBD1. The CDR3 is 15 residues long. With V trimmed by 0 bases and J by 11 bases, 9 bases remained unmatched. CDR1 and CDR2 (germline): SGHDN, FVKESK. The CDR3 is CASSQDNARGRVQYF. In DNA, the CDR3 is TGTGCCAGCAGCCAAGATAATGCCAGGGGGCGGGTTCAGTACTTC.

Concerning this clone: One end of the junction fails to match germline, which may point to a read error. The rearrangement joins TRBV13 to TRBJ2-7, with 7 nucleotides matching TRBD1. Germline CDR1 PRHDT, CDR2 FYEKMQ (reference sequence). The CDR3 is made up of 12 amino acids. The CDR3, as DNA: TGTGCCAGCAGCGTCCGGGACAGCCCTTTTAGGTTC. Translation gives CASSVRDSPFRF.

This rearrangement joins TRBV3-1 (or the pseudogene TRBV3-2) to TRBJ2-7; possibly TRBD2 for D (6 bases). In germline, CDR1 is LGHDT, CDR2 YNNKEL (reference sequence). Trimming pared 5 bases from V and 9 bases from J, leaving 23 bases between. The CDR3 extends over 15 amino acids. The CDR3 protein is CASSVRDLPTSGQYF. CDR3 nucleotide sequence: TGTGCCAGCAGCGTCAGGGACTTACCCACTTCTGGGCAGTACTTC.

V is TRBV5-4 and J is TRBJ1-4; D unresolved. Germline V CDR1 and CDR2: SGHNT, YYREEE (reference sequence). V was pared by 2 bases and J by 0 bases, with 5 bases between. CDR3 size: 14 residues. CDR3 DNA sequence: TGTGCCAGCAGCTTACAAGCAACTAATGAAAAACTGTTTTTT. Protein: CASSLQATNEKLFF.

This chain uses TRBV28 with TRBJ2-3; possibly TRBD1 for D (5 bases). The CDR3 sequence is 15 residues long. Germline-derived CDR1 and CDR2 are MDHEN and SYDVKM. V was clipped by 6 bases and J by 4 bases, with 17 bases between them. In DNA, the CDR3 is TGTGCCAGCAGCCCGATTCTTCAGGGATCAGATACGCAGTATTTT. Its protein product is CASSPILQGSDTQYF.